A selection of T cell receptor beta chains follows, all from one sample in a study of cytomegalovirus exposure and HLA in healthy donors. Using immunoSEQ multiplex PCR, the repertoire was profiled, and TCRdb retains in-frame clones only, with some absent. This sample has over 200,000 clones; 85% occur once, and the top ten carry 1.3%. The sequenced sample consisted of PBMCs. The receptors derive from a human donor in good health. Each CDR3 is given with its conserved first and last residue. D genes are given only for firm matches. Expanded clones get a size class; other rows say once, few or many, or leave the size out.

clone_size d_call j_call v_call cdr3_nt cdr3_aa
. TRBD1 TRBJ2-3 TRBV4-2 TGTGCCAGCAGCCAAGATACGGACAGGGCCACAGATACGCAGTATTTT CASSQDTDRATDTQYF
. . TRBJ1-2 TRBV28 TGTGCCAGCAGCAAAAACAGGGTTGGCTACACCTTC CASSKNRVGYTF
few . TRBJ1-5 TRBV4-1 TGCGCCAGCAGCCAAGGAGGGTTTAGCAATCAGCCCCAGCATTTT CASSQGGFSNQPQHF
. . TRBJ1-2 TRBV6-1 TGTGCCAGCAGTGAAACGTCAGGGAGGTTTTATGGCTACACCTTC CASSETSGRFYGYTF
. TRBD2 TRBJ2-3 TRBV29-1 TGCAGCGTTCATCGGGCGGGAGCGGGCACAGATACGCAGTATTTT CSVHRAGAGTDTQYF
few TRBD2 TRBJ2-1 TRBV4-1 TGCGCCAGCAGCCAAGTTGTGGGACTAGGGGGCAATGAGCAGTTCTTC CASSQVVGLGGNEQFF
once . TRBJ2-4 TRBV7-2 TGTGCCAGCAGCTTAGCACAGGGAGTAGCCAAAAACATTCAGTACTTC CASSLAQGVAKNIQYF
. TRBD2 TRBJ2-2 TRBV7-9 TGTGCCAGCAGCTTACTTCCTAGCGGGAGACGGGGTGTTAAGGAGCTGTTTTTT CASSLLPSGRRGVKELFF
. TRBD1 TRBJ1-1 TRBV13 TGTGCCAGCAGCTTCGGACAGGGTAACACTGAAGCTTTCTTT CASSFGQGNTEAFF
few TRBD2 TRBJ2-2 TRBV7-8 TGTGCCAGCAGCTCGCCCTGGACTAGCGGGAGCGAGGCGAACACCGGGGAGCTGTTTTTT CASSSPWTSGSEANTGELFF
. TRBD2 TRBJ2-5 TRBV5-1 TGCGCCAGCAGCTGGAAGACTAGCGGACAAGAGACCCAGTACTTC CASSWKTSGQETQYF
. . TRBJ1-2 TRBV7-2 TGTGCCAGCAGCTTCTTTATACAGAACTATGGCTACACCTTC CASSFFIQNYGYTF
. . TRBJ2-3 TRBV5-1 TGCGCCAGCAGCTTGCCAGAAAGCACAGATACGCAGTATTTT CASSLPESTDTQYF
few . TRBJ2-7 TRBV18 TGTGCCAGCTCAGACGGGACGGGGGACTACGAGCAGTACTTC CASSDGTGDYEQYF
. TRBD2 TRBJ2-7 TRBV4-1 TGCGCCAGCAGCCATCAAGGACTAGCCGTTGCCTACGAGCAGTACTTC CASSHQGLAVAYEQYF
. . TRBJ2-2 TRBV28 TGTGCCAGCAGTTTAGGGTCAGGGCGGCGCACCGGGGAGCTGTTTTTT CASSLGSGRRTGELFF
. . TRBJ1-3 TRBV7-6 TGTGCCAGCAGCCCGTCGACAAGCTCTGGAAACACCATATATTTT CASSPSTSSGNTIYF
few . TRBJ1-1 TRBV27 TGTGCCAGCAGTTTAAATCAGGGTGCCGGCAGGTGGATCACTGAAGCTTTCTTT CASSLNQGAGRWITEAFF
. . TRBJ2-1 TRBV10-2 TGCGCCAGCAAGAGCGTTCACAATGAGCAGTTCTTC CASKSVHNEQFF
. TRBD2 TRBJ2-1 TRBV7-8 TGTGCCAGCAGCTCAGCGGGAGGGCCTAGTGAGCAGTTCTTC CASSSAGGPSEQFF
. TRBD1 TRBJ1-1 TRBV7-9 TGTGCCAGCAGCATAAGAATAGGCCAGGGGGTCACTGAAGCTTTCTTT CASSIRIGQGVTEAFF
. . TRBJ1-1 TRBV27 TGTGCCAGCGGGCCCGACGGGATAAACACTGAAGCTTTCTTT CASGPDGINTEAFF
. TRBD2 TRBJ2-7 TRBV5-1 TGCGCCAGCAGCCCGGGACTAGGCCCCTACGAGCAGTACTTC CASSPGLGPYEQYF
. . TRBJ2-1 TRBV10-2 TGCGCCAGCAGTAATATAGTGGATGAGCAGTTCTTC CASSNIVDEQFF
once . TRBJ1-5 TRBV7-8 TGTGCCAGCAGCGCCGCCCTAAGCAATCAGCCCCAGCATTTT CASSAALSNQPQHF